The text below deals with one T cell receptor (beta chain). Its antigen remains unidentified. The data were taken from a study of cytomegalovirus exposure and HLA in healthy donors. The PCR employed 60 Vbeta primers together with 13 Jbeta primers. The assay was immunoSEQ multiplex PCR, and TCRdb's table has in-frame clones only and misses some. In the table there are around 170,000 clones, 65% to 80% of which are singletons. The CDR3 is made up of 16 amino acids. Germline CDR1 is LNHNV and CDR2 is YYDKDF (reference sequence). Points from the study as a whole: The only immune exposure information that was available was CMV serostatus. The authors judged a highly shared variant cluster likely a sequencing artifact. Earlier results showed most TCR beta V segments being productive about 87% or about 30% of the time.

The sequence derives from a middle-aged woman in good health and CMV-seronegative. Sequences were obtained from PBMCs. The V gene is TRBV15, the J gene TRBJ2-5; 7 nucleotides agree with TRBD1. The better agreement between TRBJ2-7 and the DNA end casts doubt on the J call. CDR3 protein: CATSRDGAQGNYEQYF. The CDR3 region has the DNA TGTGCCACCAGCAGAGATGGGGCACAGGGGAACTACGAGCAGTACTTC.